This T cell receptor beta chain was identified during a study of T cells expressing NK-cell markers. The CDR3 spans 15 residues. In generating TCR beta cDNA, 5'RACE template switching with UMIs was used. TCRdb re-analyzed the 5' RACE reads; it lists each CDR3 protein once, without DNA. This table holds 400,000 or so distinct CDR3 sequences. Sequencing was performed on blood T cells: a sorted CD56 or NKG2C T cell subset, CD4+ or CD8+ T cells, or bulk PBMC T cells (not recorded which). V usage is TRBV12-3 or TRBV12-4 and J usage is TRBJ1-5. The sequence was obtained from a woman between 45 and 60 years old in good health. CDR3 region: CASSLGSLSNQPQHF.